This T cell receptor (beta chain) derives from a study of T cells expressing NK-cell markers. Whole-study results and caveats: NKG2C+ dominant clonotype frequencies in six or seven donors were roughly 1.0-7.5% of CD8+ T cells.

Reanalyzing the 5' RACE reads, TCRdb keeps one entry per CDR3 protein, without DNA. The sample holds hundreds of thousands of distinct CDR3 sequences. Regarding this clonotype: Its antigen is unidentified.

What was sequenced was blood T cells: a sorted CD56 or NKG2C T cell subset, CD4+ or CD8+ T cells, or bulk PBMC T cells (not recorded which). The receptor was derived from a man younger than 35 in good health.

The CDR3 protein is CASSLAWQRDTDTQYF. This chain uses TRBV7-9 with TRBJ2-3. Germline assignment: CDR1 SEHNR and CDR2 FQNEAQ (reference sequence). CDR3 length: 16 amino acids. The entire variable domain, with the rest obtained from reference TRBV7-9 and TRBJ2-3, is as follows: DTGVSQNPRHKITKRGQNVTFRCDPISEHNRLYWYRQTLGQGPEFLTYFQNEAQLEKSRLLSDRFSAERPKGSFSTLEIQRTEQGDSAMYLCASSLAWQRDTDTQYFGPGTRLTVL.